A single sample is the source of the 24 T cell receptor beta chains below, sequenced in a study of CD8+CD57+ T cells in acquired aplastic anemia. Profiles of TCR beta VDJ and CDR3 were generated from a genomic DNA template. TCRdb ran MiXCR on the reads and lists one entry per CDR3 protein. The table includes over 150,000 distinct CDR3 sequences, 48% detected once. All sequencing subjects had displayed CD8+CD57+ cell expansion on flow cytometry. Sequenced: sorted CD4+, CD8+, or CD8+CD57+ T cells (not recorded which) from PBMCs. The source of these receptors is a human donor with aplastic anemia.

The chain is built from TRBV10-3 and TRBJ1-5; a weak D match, TRBD1 (5 bases). In germline, CDR1 is ENHRY, CDR2 SYGVKD. The CDR3 loop spans 16 amino acids. Trimming took off 0 bases at V and 13 bases at J, with 22 bases between the two ends. This chain's CDR3 is CAISESMGRADLYQHF. The CDR3 coding sequence is TGTGCCATCAGTGAGTCGATGGGCAGGGCGGATCTATATCAGCATTTT.

This clonotype was seen more than once but under ten times. J is TRBJ2-5 and V is TRBV20-1; 7 nucleotides align to TRBD2. The J segment lost 1 base and the V segment lost 6 bases, leaving 5 bases of the junction unmatched. This CDR3 comprises 13 residues. Germline lookup yields CDR1 DFQATT and CDR2 SNEGSKA (reference sequence). This CDR3 reads CSARLAVQETQYF. As DNA, the CDR3 is TGCAGTGCAAGACTAGCCGTCCAAGAGACCCAGTACTTC.

In this sample, this clonotype turned up many times. V is TRBV10-3 and J is TRBJ2-2; 14 nucleotides match TRBD2. J was trimmed by 7 bases and V by 4 bases; bases with no gene match: 14. CDR3 length: 19 amino acids. Germline-derived CDR1 and CDR2 are ENHRY and SYGVKD. The CDR3 loop is CAISGQIGTSGGPVGELFF. DNA of the CDR3: TGTGCCATCAGTGGCCAGATCGGGACTAGCGGGGGACCGGTCGGGGAGCTGTTTTTT.

In this sample, this clonotype turned up a few times. CDR3 DNA: TGTGCCAGCAGCTTAGGGGACAGGCCCTACGAGCAGTACTTC. Residues: CASSLGDRPYEQYF. V and J are TRBV7-2 and TRBJ2-7; 8 nucleotides match TRBD1. V lost 1 base, J lost 2 bases, and 1 base stayed unmatched. CDR1 is SGHTA and CDR2 is FQGNSA in the germline V gene. The CDR3 extends over 14 amino acids.

This clonotype was found many times. The CDR3 reads CATSQDGSTDTQYF. As DNA, the CDR3 is TGTGCCACCAGCCAAGACGGAAGCACAGATACGCAGTATTTT. This chain joins TRBV24-1 and TRBJ2-3; D is uncertain. V was clipped by 7 bases and J by 0 bases, with 10 bases between them. The CDR3 has 14 amino acids. Germline CDR1 KGHDR, CDR2 SFDVKD.

This clonotype was detected only a few times. The CDR3: CASSDGRDGANVLTF. Here the CDR3 DNA reads TGTGCCAGCAGTGATGGGCGCGATGGGGCCAACGTCCTGACTTTC. The chain couples TRBV6-1 to TRBJ2-6; no clear D gene. The CDR3 extends over 15 amino acids. The germline gives CDR1 MNHNS, CDR2 SASEGT. V gave up 3 bases and J gave up 3 bases, with 9 bases separating them.

This clonotype was seen a single time. The rearrangement uses TRBV11-2 and TRBJ2-7, with unresolved D. Germline values: CDR1 SGHAT, CDR2 FQNNGV. The V end was cut by 5 bases, the J end by 1 base, with 9 bases between. CDR3 length: 13 amino acids. In DNA form, the CDR3 reads TGTGCCAGCAGCCCCCAACAGTCCTACGAGCAGTACTTC. This translates into CASSPQQSYEQYF.

V usage is TRBV19 and J usage is TRBJ2-1; D is perhaps TRBD1 (5 bases). The germline CDR1 and CDR2 sequences are LNHDA and SQIVND (reference sequence). The CDR3 sequence is 15 residues long. Between the trimmed V and J ends, which lost 5 bases and 0 bases, there was a span of 11 bases. The CDR3, as DNA: TGTGCCAGTAGTCAGCTGACAGACTCCTACAATGAGCAGTTCTTC. Residues: CASSQLTDSYNEQFF.

This chain links TRBV5-1 with TRBJ2-3; the match to TRBD2 covers 9 bases. Per the germline V gene, CDR1 is SGHRS and CDR2 is YFSETQ. V lost 0 bases, J lost 5 bases, and 10 bases stayed unmatched. This CDR3 spans 17 amino acids. The CDR3 is CASSLGTGTSSLDTQYF. In DNA, the CDR3 is TGCGCCAGCAGCTTGGGGACCGGGACTAGCTCGTTAGATACGCAGTATTTT.

The chain employs TRBV29-1 and TRBJ1-2; D is undetermined. The CDR3 length is 13 residues. Deletions cut 8 bases from V and 6 bases from J, with 19 bases between. The germline CDR1 and CDR2 sequences are SQVTM and ANQGSEA. The CDR3 DNA follows: TGCAGCCTCTGGGAAACAGTAGTAAATGGCTACACCTTC. Residues: CSLWETVVNGYTF.

This clonotype was detected many times. This chain uses TRBV7-2 with TRBJ1-5, with TRBD1 identical over 7 bases. This CDR3 comprises 15 residues. V lost 0 bases to trimming and J lost 4 bases; unmatched junction nucleotides: 3. Germline loops: CDR1 SGHTA, CDR2 FQGNSA. The CDR3: CASSLAPGQNQPQHF. The CDR3 DNA sequence: TGTGCCAGCAGCTTAGCCCCGGGACAGAATCAGCCCCAGCATTTT.

The rearrangement uses TRBV10-3 and TRBJ2-7; 8 positions match TRBD2. Germline assignment: CDR1 ENHRY and CDR2 SYGVKD. The V gene end was trimmed by 3 bases and the J gene end by 2 bases; junction bases not matched to a gene: 15. The CDR3 contains 18 residues. Here the CDR3 reads CAISDAGTSTSKAYEQYF. For the CDR3, the DNA is TGTGCCATCAGTGATGCCGGGACTAGTACCTCTAAAGCCTACGAGCAGTACTTC.

The chain links TRBV20-1 to TRBJ2-7; the D gene is possibly TRBD1 (8 bases). V shed 0 bases and J shed 4 bases, with 22 bases lying between them. This CDR3 has 17 amino acids. The germline CDR1 and CDR2 sequences are DFQATT and SNEGSKA (reference sequence). DNA of the CDR3: TGCAGTGCTAGAGATAACCGAGGGGGGGACAGGTCTTACGAGCAGTACTTC. The encoded protein is CSARDNRGGDRSYEQYF.

The chain is built from TRBV20-1 and TRBJ2-1; 8 nucleotides line up with TRBD2. The germline V gene encodes CDR1 DFQATT and CDR2 SNEGSKA (reference sequence). Trimming removed 5 bases from V and 5 bases from J; junction bases left unmatched: 11. This CDR3 region has 15 residues. CDR3 in DNA: TGCAGTGCTCGAGCGGGGGCCAAGGTTGACAATGAGCAGTTCTTC. This sequence encodes CSARAGAKVDNEQFF.

At least ten counts were recorded for this clonotype. The V and J genes are TRBV7-9 and TRBJ2-5; the D is unclear. CDR3 size: 16 residues. Germline V gene sequence: CDR1 SEHNR, CDR2 FQNEAQ (reference sequence). V lost 4 bases, J lost 2 bases, and 17 bases lay in between. CDR3 amino acids: CASSSNPGRQQETQYF. The CDR3 nucleotides are TGTGCCAGCAGCTCTAACCCGGGCAGACAACAAGAGACCCAGTACTTC.

The chain combines TRBV24-1 with TRBJ2-3; the D gene is possibly TRBD1 (6 bases). This CDR3 contains 15 residues. V lost 3 bases and J lost 3, with 12 bases in between. Per the germline V gene, CDR1 is KGHDR and CDR2 is SFDVKD. The CDR3 protein is CATSDPQGLTDTQYF. DNA for the CDR3: TGTGCCACCAGTGATCCCCAGGGGTTGACAGATACGCAGTATTTT.

In its sample, this clonotype was seen a few times. A much larger clone lies one base from this, so it may be a read error. This chain uses TRBV20-1 with TRBJ1-1; no definite D call. Germline-derived CDR1 and CDR2 are DFQATT and SNEGSKA (reference sequence). The CDR3 totals 14 residues. For the CDR3, the DNA is TGCAGTGCTAGAGATCCCGCAGCCGGGGTCCCAGCTTCCTTT. Residues: CSARDPAAGVPASF.

DNA of the CDR3: TGCAGTGCTAGCCAAATTAGCGGGAGAAGGGGAGAGACCCAGTACTTC. This encodes CSASQISGRRGETQYF. The rearrangement joins TRBV20-1 to TRBJ2-5, with TRBD2 matching over 9 bases. This CDR3 region has 16 residues. CDR1 is DFQATT and CDR2 is SNEGSKA in the germline V gene (reference sequence). V shed 3 bases, J shed 4 bases, and the junction held 12 bases outside the gene matches.

The chain employs TRBV24-1 and TRBJ2-7; TRBD1 aligns across 11 bases. With 4 bases clipped from V and 8 bases from J, the junction kept 9 bases outside the gene matches. Germline CDR1 and CDR2: KGHDR and SFDVKD. The CDR3 runs to 15 residues. This CDR3 reads CATSDPGQGDSKQYF. The CDR3 DNA is TGTGCCACCAGTGACCCGGGACAGGGGGACTCTAAGCAGTACTTC.

This clonotype has just a few counts. This chain uses TRBV7-9 with TRBJ2-5, with 10 bases that match TRBD2. Germline loops: CDR1 SEHNR, CDR2 FQNEAQ (reference sequence). The junction had 6 bases not matched to a gene; V was cut back by 6 bases and J by 2 bases. The CDR3 has 15 residues. The CDR3 is CASRPTSGRQETQYF. CDR3 DNA sequence: TGTGCCAGCAGACCGACTAGCGGGCGACAAGAGACCCAGTACTTC.

This clonotype was picked up many times. The rearrangement links TRBV5-5 to TRBJ2-2; 8 bases match TRBD1. The germline CDR1 and CDR2 sequences are SGHKS and YYEKEE (reference sequence). V shed 5 bases, J shed 0 bases, and the junction held 6 bases outside the gene matches. CDR3 length: 16 amino acids. In DNA, the CDR3 is TGTGCCAGCAGTCACAGGACAGGGCCGAACACCGGGGAGCTGTTTTTT. Amino acids: CASSHRTGPNTGELFF.

There are a few counts of this clonotype. V gene TRBV10-3 combines with J gene TRBJ1-2; D is perhaps TRBD1 (5 bases). Trimming took 7 bases from V and 2 from J, leaving 8 bases between them. Germline V gene lookup returns CDR1 ENHRY and CDR2 SYGVKD. This CDR3 region has 12 residues. DNA for the CDR3: TGTGCCATCACCGGGACCAACTATGGCTACACCTTC. Residues: CAITGTNYGYTF.

This clonotype has a handful of counts. The J gene is TRBJ2-3, the V gene TRBV6-4, with D maybe TRBD2 (6 bases). Germline CDR1 reads MRHNA; CDR2 reads SNTAGT. This CDR3 region has 14 residues. V lost 3 bases and J 6 bases, leaving 13 bases between the germline ends. The CDR3 sequence: CASSERGAADTQYF. The CDR3, as DNA: TGTGCCAGCAGTGAGCGGGGAGCGGCGGATACGCAGTATTTT.

A note on this clonotype: One end of the junction does not line up with germline, which may come from a read error. This chain links TRBV7-9 with TRBJ1-1; D is undetermined. CDR3 length: 14 residues. The germline gives CDR1 SEHNR, CDR2 FQNEAQ (reference sequence). The CDR3 coding sequence is TGTGCCTGCAGCTTACGAGGTGAGAACACTGAAGCTTTCTTT. Translated, it gives CACSLRGENTEAFF.